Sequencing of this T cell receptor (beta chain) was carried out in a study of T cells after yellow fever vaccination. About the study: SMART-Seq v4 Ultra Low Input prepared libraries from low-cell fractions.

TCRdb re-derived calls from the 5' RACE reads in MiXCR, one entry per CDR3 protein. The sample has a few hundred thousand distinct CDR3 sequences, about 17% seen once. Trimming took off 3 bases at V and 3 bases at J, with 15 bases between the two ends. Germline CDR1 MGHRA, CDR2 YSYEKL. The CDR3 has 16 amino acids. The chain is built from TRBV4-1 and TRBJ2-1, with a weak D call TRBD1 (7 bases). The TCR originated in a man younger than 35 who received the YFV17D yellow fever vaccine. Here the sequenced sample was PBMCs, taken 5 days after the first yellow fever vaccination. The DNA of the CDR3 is TGCGCCAGCAGCCACCTGGAGGGGGCGAACTACAATGAGCAGTTCTTC. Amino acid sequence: CASSHLEGANYNEQFF.